These T cell receptor beta chains were read from a single sample in a study of beta chain features in type 1 diabetes. Method: immunoSEQ multiplex PCR; TCRdb's copy keeps in-frame clones and lacks some. The repertoire holds about 360,000 clones, with around 12% as singletons. The source material was naive CD4+ T cells from blood. All receptors derive from a man aged 18 to 29 in good health. Each CDR3 is given with its conserved first and last residue. Each record gives: V gene, J gene, clone size, D gene, CDR3 protein, CDR3 DNA. A D gene is named only where the DNA matches it firmly. Size is omitted from some rows. Given values are once, few, many or a class for expanded clones.

V gene: TRBV5-5; J gene: TRBJ2-6; clone size: few; D gene: NA; CDR3 protein: CASSFASTSGANVLTF; CDR3 DNA: TGTGCCAGCAGCTTTGCCAGTACCTCTGGGGCCAACGTCCTGACTTTC
V gene: TRBV5-4; J gene: TRBJ2-2; clone size: few; D gene: NA; CDR3 protein: CASSLALNTGELFF; CDR3 DNA: TGTGCCAGCAGCCTCGCACTGAACACCGGGGAGCTGTTTTTT
V gene: TRBV7-9; J gene: TRBJ1-5; clone size: NA; D gene: NA; CDR3 protein: CASSLGGAMGPQHF; CDR3 DNA: TGTGCCAGCAGCTTAGGGGGAGCCATGGGGCCCCAGCATTTT
V gene: TRBV7-3; J gene: TRBJ2-5; clone size: few; D gene: TRBD2; CDR3 protein: CASSLTGLAGVEQETQYF; CDR3 DNA: TGTGCCAGCAGCTTAACTGGGCTAGCGGGAGTAGAGCAGGAGACCCAGTACTTC
V gene: TRBV7-9; J gene: TRBJ1-2; clone size: few; D gene: NA; CDR3 protein: CASRQEVYGYTF; CDR3 DNA: TGTGCCAGCAGACAAGAAGTTTATGGCTACACCTTC
V gene: TRBV30; J gene: TRBJ1-2; clone size: NA; D gene: TRBD1; CDR3 protein: CAWMTGTGYGYTF; CDR3 DNA: TGTGCCTGGATGACCGGGACAGGGTATGGCTACACCTTC
V gene: TRBV5-8; J gene: TRBJ2-2; clone size: few; D gene: NA; CDR3 protein: CASSTGTITGELFF; CDR3 DNA: TGTGCCAGCAGTACCGGGACAATCACCGGGGAGCTGTTTTTT
V gene: TRBV6-5; J gene: TRBJ1-2; clone size: NA; D gene: NA; CDR3 protein: CASSYRGGRNYGYTF; CDR3 DNA: TGTGCCAGCAGTTATCGAGGGGGTCGTAACTATGGCTACACCTTC
V gene: TRBV29-1; J gene: TRBJ2-1; clone size: NA; D gene: TRBD2; CDR3 protein: CSSYLAGTLSDSYNEQFF; CDR3 DNA: TGCAGCTCTTACTTAGCGGGAACCCTGTCGGACTCCTACAATGAGCAGTTCTTC
V gene: TRBV4-1; J gene: TRBJ1-2; clone size: NA; D gene: NA; CDR3 protein: CASSQPRQGSNYGYTF; CDR3 DNA: TGCGCCAGCAGCCAGCCCAGGCAGGGGTCTAACTATGGCTACACCTTC
V gene: TRBV4-2; J gene: TRBJ1-2; clone size: NA; D gene: NA; CDR3 protein: CASRLNPSRGSYGYTF; CDR3 DNA: TGTGCCAGCAGACTAAACCCGTCGAGGGGGAGCTATGGCTACACCTTC
V gene: TRBV4-3; J gene: TRBJ2-1; clone size: few; D gene: TRBD2; CDR3 protein: CASSQDGTSGYNEQFF; CDR3 DNA: TGCGCCAGCAGCCAAGATGGCACTAGCGGGTACAATGAGCAGTTCTTC
V gene: TRBV25-1; J gene: TRBJ2-7; clone size: few; D gene: NA; CDR3 protein: CASSADFLEGQYF; CDR3 DNA: TGTGCCAGCAGTGCTGACTTCCTAGAAGGCCAGTACTTC
V gene: TRBV30; J gene: TRBJ1-4; clone size: NA; D gene: TRBD1; CDR3 protein: CAWNRQGEKLFF; CDR3 DNA: TGTGCCTGGAACCGACAGGGAGAAAAACTGTTTTTT
V gene: TRBV7-2; J gene: TRBJ2-5; clone size: few; D gene: TRBD2; CDR3 protein: CASSPSGRWETQYF; CDR3 DNA: TGTGCCAGCAGCCCTAGCGGGAGGTGGGAGACCCAGTACTTC
V gene: TRBV6-5; J gene: TRBJ1-2; clone size: NA; D gene: NA; CDR3 protein: CASSLRGYGYTF; CDR3 DNA: TGTGCCAGCAGTTTACGGGGGTATGGCTACACCTTC
V gene: TRBV10-3; J gene: TRBJ2-7; clone size: few; D gene: NA; CDR3 protein: CAISELGQREQYF; CDR3 DNA: TGTGCCATCAGTGAATTAGGACAGCGCGAGCAGTACTTC
V gene: TRBV2; J gene: TRBJ2-1; clone size: NA; D gene: NA; CDR3 protein: CASSEGRSFNEQFF; CDR3 DNA: TGTGCCAGCAGTGAGGGCAGAAGCTTCAATGAGCAGTTCTTC
V gene: TRBV15; J gene: TRBJ1-4; clone size: NA; D gene: NA; CDR3 protein: CATSRVRGANEKLFF; CDR3 DNA: TGTGCCACCAGCAGAGTACGGGGGGCTAATGAAAAACTGTTTTTT
V gene: TRBV9; J gene: TRBJ1-4; clone size: NA; D gene: NA; CDR3 protein: CASSVGKGNLHEKLFF; CDR3 DNA: TGTGCCAGCAGCGTAGGAAAGGGGAATCTTCATGAAAAACTGTTTTTT
V gene: TRBV30; J gene: TRBJ2-7; clone size: few; D gene: NA; CDR3 protein: CAWSIRYEQYF; CDR3 DNA: TGTGCCTGGAGTATCCGCTACGAGCAGTACTTC
V gene: TRBV5-1; J gene: TRBJ1-2; clone size: NA; D gene: TRBD1; CDR3 protein: CASSGSGQGDYGYTF; CDR3 DNA: TGCGCCAGCAGCGGCTCGGGACAGGGGGACTATGGCTACACCTTC
V gene: TRBV6-6; J gene: TRBJ2-2; clone size: few; D gene: TRBD2; CDR3 protein: CASRRLGGRDTGELFF; CDR3 DNA: TGTGCCAGCAGGCGCCTGGGCGGGAGAGACACCGGGGAGCTGTTTTTT
V gene: TRBV5-1; J gene: TRBJ1-6; clone size: NA; D gene: TRBD1; CDR3 protein: CASSTDRGSNSPLHF; CDR3 DNA: TGCGCCAGCAGCACCGACAGGGGAAGTAATTCACCCCTCCACTTT
V gene: TRBV6-1; J gene: TRBJ2-1; clone size: NA; D gene: NA; CDR3 protein: CASSGLPRLDEQFF; CDR3 DNA: TGTGCCAGCAGTGGCCTCCCGCGGCTCGATGAGCAGTTCTTC
V gene: TRBV29-1; J gene: TRBJ2-4; clone size: many; D gene: NA; CDR3 protein: CSVSRGGNIQYF; CDR3 DNA: TGCAGCGTTTCGAGGGGGGGAAACATTCAGTACTTC
V gene: TRBV5-1; J gene: TRBJ1-2; clone size: NA; D gene: NA; CDR3 protein: CASSLVEGHGYTF; CDR3 DNA: TGCGCCAGCAGCTTGGTGGAGGGACATGGCTACACCTTC
V gene: TRBV28; J gene: TRBJ1-4; clone size: NA; D gene: NA; CDR3 protein: CASSSQGGDEKLFF; CDR3 DNA: TGTGCCAGCAGTTCCCAGGGCGGGGATGAAAAACTGTTTTTT
V gene: TRBV5-1; J gene: TRBJ2-5; clone size: NA; D gene: TRBD1; CDR3 protein: CASSPTGETQYF; CDR3 DNA: TGCGCCAGCAGCCCGACAGGGGAGACCCAGTACTTC
V gene: TRBV15; J gene: TRBJ2-7; clone size: NA; D gene: TRBD2; CDR3 protein: CATSGGLVVPYEQYF; CDR3 DNA: TGTGCCACCAGCGGGGGACTAGTCGTCCCCTACGAGCAGTACTTC
V gene: TRBV11-3; J gene: TRBJ2-7; clone size: NA; D gene: NA; CDR3 protein: CASSFRARDYEQYF; CDR3 DNA: TGTGCCAGCAGCTTCCGGGCGCGGGACTACGAGCAGTACTTC
V gene: TRBV6-4; J gene: TRBJ2-1; clone size: NA; D gene: TRBD2; CDR3 protein: CASSGTSGRANNEQFF; CDR3 DNA: TGTGCCAGCAGCGGGACTAGCGGGAGAGCCAACAATGAGCAGTTCTTC
V gene: TRBV27; J gene: TRBJ2-5; clone size: NA; D gene: NA; CDR3 protein: CASSSMYQETQYF; CDR3 DNA: TGTGCCAGCAGCTCTATGTACCAAGAGACCCAGTACTTC
V gene: TRBV7-2; J gene: TRBJ1-5; clone size: few; D gene: NA; CDR3 protein: CASSQRQLNQPQHF; CDR3 DNA: TGTGCCAGCAGCCAGCGACAGTTAAATCAGCCCCAGCATTTT
V gene: TRBV7-9; J gene: TRBJ1-2; clone size: few; D gene: NA; CDR3 protein: CASSLEDSYGYTF; CDR3 DNA: TGTGCCAGCAGCTTGGAGGATTCCTATGGCTACACCTTC
V gene: TRBV19; J gene: TRBJ1-2; clone size: few; D gene: TRBD1; CDR3 protein: CASRQGGVYGYTF; CDR3 DNA: TGTGCCAGTCGACAGGGGGGTGTCTATGGCTACACCTTC
V gene: TRBV11-3; J gene: TRBJ2-2; clone size: few; D gene: TRBD1; CDR3 protein: CASSQDRGPNTGELFF; CDR3 DNA: TGTGCCAGCAGCCAAGACAGGGGGCCGAACACCGGGGAGCTGTTTTTT
V gene: TRBV18; J gene: TRBJ1-2; clone size: few; D gene: NA; CDR3 protein: CASSPPNGAYGYTF; CDR3 DNA: TGTGCCAGCTCACCACCGAATGGGGCCTATGGCTACACCTTC
V gene: TRBV7-9; J gene: TRBJ1-4; clone size: few; D gene: NA; CDR3 protein: CASSVQGATNEKLFF; CDR3 DNA: TGTGCCAGCAGCGTCCAAGGAGCAACTAATGAAAAACTGTTTTTT
V gene: TRBV7-2; J gene: TRBJ2-7; clone size: NA; D gene: NA; CDR3 protein: CASSSASGYSIYEQYF; CDR3 DNA: TGTGCCAGCAGCTCCGCAAGCGGGTATAGTATCTACGAGCAGTACTTC
V gene: TRBV29-1; J gene: TRBJ2-3; clone size: few; D gene: TRBD2; CDR3 protein: CSVWDYVTDTQYF; CDR3 DNA: TGCAGCGTTTGGGACTACGTCACAGATACGCAGTATTTT
V gene: TRBV19; J gene: TRBJ2-1; clone size: NA; D gene: TRBD1; CDR3 protein: CASSRDRVSNEQFF; CDR3 DNA: TGTGCCAGTAGTCGGGACAGGGTGTCCAATGAGCAGTTCTTC
V gene: TRBV28; J gene: TRBJ2-1; clone size: NA; D gene: NA; CDR3 protein: CASNSPEKNEQFF; CDR3 DNA: TGTGCCAGCAATAGTCCGGAGAAAAATGAGCAGTTCTTC
V gene: TRBV28; J gene: TRBJ2-6; clone size: NA; D gene: NA; CDR3 protein: CASTTQGTPGANVLTF; CDR3 DNA: TGTGCCAGCACCACCCAGGGCACCCCCGGGGCCAACGTCCTGACTTTC
V gene: TRBV7-6; J gene: TRBJ2-1; clone size: few; D gene: TRBD2; CDR3 protein: CASSLRGTSGGRYNEQFF; CDR3 DNA: TGTGCCAGCAGCTTAAGGGGGACTAGCGGGGGCCGATACAATGAGCAGTTCTTC
V gene: TRBV4-3; J gene: TRBJ2-7; clone size: NA; D gene: TRBD1; CDR3 protein: CASSLTTGQAYEQYF; CDR3 DNA: TGCGCCAGCAGCCTGACCACGGGACAGGCCTACGAGCAGTACTTC
V gene: TRBV21-1; J gene: TRBJ1-4; clone size: NA; D gene: NA; CDR3 protein: CASSKAGGLGEKLFF; CDR3 DNA: TGTGCCAGCAGCAAAGCGGGGGGATTGGGTGAAAAACTGTTTTTT